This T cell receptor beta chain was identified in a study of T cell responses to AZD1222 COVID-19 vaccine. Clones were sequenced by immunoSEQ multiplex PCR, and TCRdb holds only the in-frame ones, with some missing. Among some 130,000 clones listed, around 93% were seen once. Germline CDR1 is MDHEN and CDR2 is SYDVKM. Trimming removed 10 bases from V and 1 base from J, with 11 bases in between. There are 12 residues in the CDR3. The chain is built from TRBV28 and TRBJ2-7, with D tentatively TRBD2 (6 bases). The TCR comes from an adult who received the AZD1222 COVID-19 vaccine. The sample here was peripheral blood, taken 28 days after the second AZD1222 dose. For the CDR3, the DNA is TGTGCCACGGCGGAGGGTTCCTACGAGCAGTACTTC. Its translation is CATAEGSYEQYF.